These 15 T cell receptor beta chains came from one sample sequenced in a study of blood T cell repertoires in COVID-19. The table came from immunoSEQ multiplex PCR; TCRdb's copy has only in-frame clones and leaves some out. The data contain 250,000 to 300,000 clones, about 85% of them seen just once; the ten biggest clones take up 2.2%. Sequencing input: peripheral blood. The receptors shown here come from a woman aged 45-60 years who had recovered from COVID-19.

This chain joins TRBV28 and TRBJ1-2; no firm D call. This CDR3 is 16 amino acids long. Trimming took 4 bases from V and 1 from J, leaving 16 bases between them. Germline assignment: CDR1 MDHEN and CDR2 SYDVKM. The CDR3 is CASSSKRLDGNYGYTF. The CDR3 DNA reads as TGTGCCAGCAGTTCAAAGAGGTTGGATGGTAACTATGGCTACACCTTC.

The chain links TRBV19 to TRBJ2-3, with TRBD2 as a possible D gene (6 bases). Germline lookup yields CDR1 LNHDA and CDR2 SQIVND (reference sequence). The V end lost 3 bases, the J end lost 3 bases, and 10 bases lay between the germline ends. The CDR3 runs 14 residues. CDR3 loop: CASSILLATDTQYF. The DNA for the CDR3 is TGTGCCAGTAGTATTTTACTAGCAACAGATACGCAGTATTTT.

The chain joins TRBV28 to TRBJ2-7; D is undetermined. The V and J ends lost 2 bases and 5 bases respectively, with 7 bases between them. The germline gives CDR1 MDHEN, CDR2 SYDVKM. The CDR3 sequence is 12 residues long. CDR3 protein: CASSLRGNEQYF. The CDR3, as DNA: TGTGCCAGCAGTTTAAGAGGAAACGAGCAGTACTTC.

The sample holds a few counts of this clone. This chain links TRBV6-5 with TRBJ1-5; TRBD1 is a possible D gene (5 bases). The CDR3 is made up of 14 amino acids. Germline CDR1 MNHEY, CDR2 SVGAGI. Deletions cut 6 bases from V and 4 bases from J, with 13 bases between. The CDR3 DNA sequence: TGTGCCAGCAGCGCTGCGGGGGGTAATCAGCCCCAGCATTTT. As protein: CASSAAGGNQPQHF.

This rearrangement joins TRBV19 to TRBJ2-1; 12 bases line up with TRBD2. CDR1 and CDR2 (germline): LNHDA, SQIVND (reference sequence). Losses at the gene ends were 3 bases for V and 4 bases for J; bases not matched to a gene: 7. The CDR3 extends over 17 amino acids. The CDR3 spells CASSIAQLAGGYNEQFF. CDR3 in DNA: TGTGCCAGTAGTATCGCCCAACTAGCGGGGGGTTACAATGAGCAGTTCTTC. The full variable domain, its missing parts supplied by reference TRBV19 and TRBJ2-1, is DGGITQSPKYLFRKEGQNVTLSCEQNLNHDAMYWYRQDPGQGLRLIYYSQIVNDFQKGDIAEGYSVSREKKESFPLTVTSAQKNPTAFYLCASSIAQLAGGYNEQFFGPGTRLTVL.

V and J are TRBV7-3 and TRBJ2-7; TRBD2 aligns across 7 bases. The CDR3 length is 13 residues. V was clipped by 2 bases and J by 3 bases; unmatched bases: 1. Germline V gives CDR1 SGHTA, CDR2 FQGTGA. CDR3 bases: TGTGCCAGCAGCTTATGGGGGGGCTACGAGCAGTACTTC. It yields the protein CASSLWGGYEQYF. Using reference TRBV7-3 and TRBJ2-7 for the parts outside the CDR3, the full variable domain is GAGVSQTPSNKVTEKGKYVELRCDPISGHTALYWYRQSLGQGPEFLIYFQGTGAADDSGLPNDRFFAVRPEGSVSTLKIQRTERGDSAVYLCASSLWGGYEQYFGPGTRLTVT.

The genes are TRBV4-3 and TRBJ1-6; D gene ambiguous. This CDR3 region has 15 residues. V lost 2 bases and J lost 7, with 12 bases in between. Looked up from germline, CDR1 is LGHNA and CDR2 is YSLEER. CDR3 sequence: CASSQISNLNSPLHF. The CDR3 nucleotides are TGCGCCAGCAGCCAAATAAGTAACTTGAATTCACCCCTCCACTTT.

This clone was recorded once. V is TRBV6-4 and J is TRBJ1-6; 8 bases are a match to TRBD1. Per germline, CDR1 MRHNA and CDR2 SNTAGT. The CDR3 totals 16 residues. The ends lost 4 bases at V and 7 bases at J; junction bases unmatched: 9. DNA for the CDR3: TGTGCCAGCAGTGCCCCGGACAGGGTGAACAATTCACCCCTCCACTTT. It yields the protein CASSAPDRVNNSPLHF.

In DNA, the CDR3 is TGTGCCTCCCAAGGTCTAGGCACAGATACGCAGTATTTT. Translating gives CASQGLGTDTQYF. The rearrangement uses TRBV9 and TRBJ2-3; D not certain. CDR1 is SGDLS and CDR2 is YYNGEE in the germline V gene. The CDR3 runs to 13 residues. The V end was cut by 10 bases, the J end by 1 base, with 13 bases between. The whole variable domain, remainder taken from reference TRBV9 and TRBJ2-3, is DSGVTQTPKHLITATGQRVTLRCSPRSGDLSVYWYQQSLDQGLQFLIQYYNGEERAKGNILERFSAQQFPDLHSELNLSSLELGDSALYFCASQGLGTDTQYFGPGTRLTVL.

In this sample, this clone turned up a few times. The chain links TRBV4-2 to TRBJ1-1; D perhaps matches TRBD1 (6 bases). Trimming cost V 4 bases and J 1 base, with 13 bases left between them. Germline CDR1 is LGHNA and CDR2 is YNFKEQ. There are 15 residues in the CDR3. In DNA form, the CDR3 reads TGTGCCAGCAGCCGCGCCGGGACATCGAACACTGAAGCTTTCTTT. It yields the protein CASSRAGTSNTEAFF.

The chain employs TRBV10-3 and TRBJ2-1, with 7 positions matching TRBD2. The V and J ends lost 2 bases and 6 bases, in that order; junction bases with no gene match: 10. The CDR3 contains 16 residues. CDR1 is ENHRY and CDR2 is SYGVKD in the germline V gene. CDR3 in amino acids: CAISETLTSFRNEQFF. CDR3 DNA: TGTGCCATCAGTGAGACTCTGACTAGCTTCCGCAATGAGCAGTTCTTC.

The chain combines TRBV7-2 with TRBJ2-7; 8 nucleotides line up with TRBD1. Unmatched junction bases numbered 10, after V lost 5 bases and J lost 4 bases. Germline V gene data show CDR1 as SGHTA and CDR2 as FQGNSA. The length of the CDR3 is 15 residues. This chain's CDR3 is CASSPRDRLSYEQYF. Written as DNA, the CDR3 is TGTGCCAGCAGCCCCCGGGACAGGTTATCGTACGAGCAGTACTTC. The variable domain in full, with the rest retrieved from reference TRBV7-2 and TRBJ2-7, is GAGVSQSPSNKVTEKGKDVELRCDPISGHTALYWYRQSLGQGLEFLIYFQGNSAPDKSGLPSDRFSAERTGGSVSTLTIQRTQQEDSAVYLCASSPRDRLSYEQYFGPGTRLTVT.

The chain is built from TRBV3-1 (or the pseudogene TRBV3-2) and TRBJ2-7; D may be TRBD2 (6 bases). From germline, CDR1 is LGHDT and CDR2 YNNKEL (reference sequence). V gave up 4 bases and J gave up 5 bases, with 12 bases separating them. The CDR3 extends over 13 amino acids. CDR3 protein: CASSRDLADEQYF. The CDR3 nucleotides are TGTGCCAGCAGCCGGGACTTGGCGGACGAGCAGTACTTC.

This clone was detected many times. The chain combines TRBV5-1 with TRBJ1-1, with D unresolved. Germline V gene lookup returns CDR1 SGHRS and CDR2 YFSETQ. The CDR3 length is 17 residues. The germline V and J ends were trimmed by 0 bases and 1 base, with 16 bases remaining between them. The CDR3 bases are TGCGCCAGCAGCTTGGGCCGCGCGGGAGCCGGGAACACTGAAGCTTTCTTT. Residues: CASSLGRAGAGNTEAFF.

This rearrangement joins TRBV4-2 to TRBJ2-7; the D gene is possibly TRBD2 (6 bases). The germline V gene has CDR1 LGHNA and CDR2 YNFKEQ. The CDR3 loop spans 15 amino acids. V lost 1 base and J 5 bases, leaving 15 bases between the germline ends. The CDR3 protein is CASSQGSGRRNEQYF. The DNA of the CDR3 is TGTGCCAGCAGCCAAGGATCCGGGAGAAGAAACGAGCAGTACTTC.